This TCR beta chain emerged from a study of blood T cell repertoires in COVID-19. Measured with immunoSEQ multiplex PCR; TCRdb has only the in-frame clones, and not every one. The sample lists roughly 280,000 clones; approximately 90% were seen once. Germline V gene data show CDR1 as LNHNV and CDR2 as YYDKDF (reference sequence). The CDR3 sequence is 14 residues long. Germline trimming cut 5 bases from V and 3 bases from J; bases unmatched to any gene: 4. The source material was PBMCs or T cells enriched from blood (not recorded which). The chain is built from TRBV15 and TRBJ1-2; 9 bases are shared with TRBD1. The clonotype comes from a woman in her forties or fifties who had recovered from COVID-19. The CDR3 loop is CATSARQGDYGYTF. DNA of the CDR3: TGTGCCACCAGCGCGCGACAGGGGGACTATGGCTACACCTTC.